Shown below are 3 T cell receptor beta chains from a single sample sequenced in a study of cytomegalovirus exposure and HLA in healthy donors. The PCR was carried out with 60 Vbeta primers and 13 Jbeta primers. Here immunoSEQ multiplex PCR was the method, and the copy in TCRdb shows in-frame clones only, minus some. The table lists nearly 200,000 clones, more than 60% of them singletons. Sequencing input: PBMCs. These receptors originate from a woman between 25 and 40 years old in good health and CMV-seropositive.

This chain links TRBV9 with TRBJ2-5; maybe TRBD2 (7 bases). Germline loops: CDR1 SGDLS, CDR2 YYNGEE. The V end lost 0 bases, the J end lost 5 bases, and 14 bases lay between the germline ends. The CDR3 covers 15 residues. This chain's CDR3 is CASSVEAGASETQYF. DNA for the CDR3: TGTGCCAGCAGCGTAGAGGCGGGGGCCTCCGAGACCCAGTACTTC. The whole variable domain, filled in from reference TRBV9 and TRBJ2-5, reads DSGVTQTPKHLITATGQRVTLRCSPRSGDLSVYWYQQSLDQGLQFLIQYYNGEERAKGNILERFSAQQFPDLHSELNLSSLELGDSALYFCASSVEAGASETQYFGPGTRLLVL.

The CDR3 nucleotides read TGTGCCAGCTCGCCTCTAAATGGAGAGACCCAGTACTTC. Translation gives CASSPLNGETQYF. The V call is TRBV18, the J call TRBJ2-5; D gene unclear. The CDR3 totals 13 residues. Trimming shortened V by 6 bases and J by 4 bases, and 12 bases separated the two germline ends. The V gene's germline CDR1 is KGHSH and CDR2 LQKENI.

This chain links TRBV2 with TRBJ1-1; 8 bases are a match to TRBD1. V dropped 8 bases and J dropped 10; count of bases not matched to a gene: 18. Germline CDR1 is SNHLY and CDR2 is FYNNEI. The CDR3 runs to 15 residues. CDR3: CASQDARGLMAGAFF. The CDR3 coding sequence is TGTGCCAGCCAAGACGCCAGGGGGCTTATGGCTGGAGCTTTCTTT.